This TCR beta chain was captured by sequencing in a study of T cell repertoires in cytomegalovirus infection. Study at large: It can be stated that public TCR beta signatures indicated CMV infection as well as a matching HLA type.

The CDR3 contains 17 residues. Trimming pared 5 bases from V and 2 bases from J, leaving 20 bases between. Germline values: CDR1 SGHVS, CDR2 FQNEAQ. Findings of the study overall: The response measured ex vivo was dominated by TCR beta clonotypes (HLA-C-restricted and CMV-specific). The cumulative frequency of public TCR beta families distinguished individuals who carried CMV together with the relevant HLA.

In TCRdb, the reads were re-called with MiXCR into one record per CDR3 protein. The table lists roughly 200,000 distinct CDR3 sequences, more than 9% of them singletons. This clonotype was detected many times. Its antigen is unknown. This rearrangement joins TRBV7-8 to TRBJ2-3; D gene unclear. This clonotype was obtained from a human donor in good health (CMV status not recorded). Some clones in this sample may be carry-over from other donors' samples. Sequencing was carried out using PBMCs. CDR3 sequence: CASSITSVGVSTDTQYF. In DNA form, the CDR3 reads TGTGCCAGCAGCATAACCTCCGTCGGAGTTTCCACAGATACGCAGTATTTT.